This TCR beta chain is from a study of control samples from healthy donors and cancer patients. The CDR3 spans 16 residues. The V end was cut by 5 bases, the J end by 0 bases, with 16 bases between. Germline V gives CDR1 SGHTA, CDR2 FQGNSA. Method: immunoSEQ multiplex PCR; TCRdb's copy keeps in-frame clones and lacks some. The sample includes about 150,000 clones, 80% to 95% of them seen just once. The chain employs TRBV7-2 and TRBJ1-1, with D tentatively TRBD1 (6 bases). The sequencing sample was made of blood. The sequence came from a man younger than 35 in good health. For the CDR3, the DNA is TGTGCCAGCAGCCCGGGGGGGGGCAGAATGAACACTGAAGCTTTCTTT. Amino acid sequence: CASSPGGGRMNTEAFF. Drawing the rest from reference TRBV7-2 and TRBJ1-1, the complete variable domain is GAGVSQSPSNKVTEKGKDVELRCDPISGHTALYWYRQSLGQGLEFLIYFQGNSAPDKSGLPSDRFSAERTGGSVSTLTIQRTQQEDSAVYLCASSPGGGRMNTEAFFGQGTRLTVV.